The 12 T cell receptor beta chains listed next were all sequenced from one sample in a study of T cells in Graves' hyperthyroidism and ophthalmopathy. Researchers took RNA transcripts and amplified the TCR beta CDR3 regions from them. First-round RT-PCR targeting the TCR CDR3 was performed with the HTBI primer set. In TCRdb, the multiplex PCR reads were re-called with MiXCR into one record per CDR3 protein. The sample records some 530,000 distinct CDR3 sequences, around a fifth being singletons. The sequenced material came from blood. The source of these receptors is a woman aged 70 to 79 with Graves' ophthalmopathy.

This clonotype was found a few times. The CDR3 DNA sequence: TGCGCCAGCAGCCAGGAAATGACAGGGGTACGGGAGCAGTACTTC. Translation gives CASSQEMTGVREQYF. The V call is TRBV4-1, the J call TRBJ2-7; TRBD1 aligns across 8 bases. The CDR3 spans 15 residues. Trimming cost V 3 bases and J 7 bases; bases outside gene matches: 11. CDR1 is MGHRA and CDR2 is YSYEKL in the germline V gene.

This chain links TRBV2 with TRBJ2-2; 10 positions agree with TRBD1. This CDR3 comprises 16 residues. The germline V gene has CDR1 SNHLY and CDR2 FYNNEI. V was clipped by 7 bases and J by 1 base; unmatched bases: 6. In DNA form, the CDR3 reads TGTGCCAGCATCAGGGACAGGGGACAGAACACCGGGGAGCTGTTTTTT. This codes for CASIRDRGQNTGELFF. The variable domain in full, with the rest retrieved from reference TRBV2 and TRBJ2-2, is EPEVTQTPSHQVTQMGQEVILRCVPISNHLYFYWYRQILGQKVEFLVSFYNNEISEKSEIFDDQFSVERPDGSNFTLKIRSTKLEDSAMYFCASIRDRGQNTGELFFGEGSRLTVL.

This clonotype was observed a handful of times. The gene calls are TRBV7-9 and TRBJ2-3; 12 positions match TRBD2. Trimming cost V 5 bases and J 4 bases; bases outside gene matches: 13. The CDR3 has 18 amino acids. Germline CDR1 and CDR2: SEHNR and FQNEAQ (reference sequence). CDR3 residues: CASSPGLAGSTQADTQYF. The CDR3 nucleotides are TGTGCCAGCAGCCCAGGACTAGCGGGATCCACCCAGGCAGATACGCAGTATTTT.

This clonotype was detected only a few times. This rearrangement joins TRBV20-1 to TRBJ1-4, with D perhaps matching TRBD1 (6 bases). The CDR3 contains 14 residues. Trimming removed 5 bases at V and 3 bases at J, with 13 bases between. The germline CDR1 and CDR2 sequences are DFQATT and SNEGSKA (reference sequence). The CDR3 loop reads CSADGTHSNEKLFF. In DNA, the CDR3 is TGCAGTGCTGATGGGACACACTCTAATGAAAAACTGTTTTTT.

The sample holds a few counts of this clonotype. The genes are TRBV12-5 and TRBJ1-6; D is ambiguous. In germline, CDR1 is LGHNT, CDR2 FRNRAP. The CDR3 length is 14 residues. Trimming removed 5 bases from V and 0 bases from J, with 5 bases in between. CDR3 sequence reads: CASGDRSYNSPLHF. The CDR3 nucleotides are TGTGCTAGTGGTGACCGCTCCTATAATTCACCCCTCCACTTT.

This clonotype was recorded many times. The chain joins TRBV12-3 or TRBV12-4 to TRBJ1-2, with D tentatively TRBD1 (6 bases). Trimming pared 7 bases from V and 3 bases from J, leaving 12 bases between. This CDR3 region has 13 residues. The CDR3, as DNA: TGTGCCAGCAATCTCAGGGGAGACTATGGCTACACCTTC. This sequence encodes CASNLRGDYGYTF.

A remark on this clonotype: A much larger clone lies a single base off, so this may be a read error. The rearrangement uses TRBV12-3 or TRBV12-4 and TRBJ1-2, with D possibly matching TRBD1 (5 bases). The CDR3 has 13 amino acids. The V gene lost 7 bases and the J gene lost 4 bases, with 13 bases spanning the gap. CDR3 coding DNA: TGTGCCAGCACCCAGGCAGGGCGCTATGGCTACACCTTC. Amino acids: CASTQAGRYGYTF.

With respect to this clonotype: Since a much larger clone is just one base distant, this may be a read error. This chain connects TRBV27 to TRBJ1-2, with a possible D match to TRBD1 (6 bases). The CDR3 length is 14 residues. CDR1 and CDR2 (germline): MNHEY, SMNVEV (reference sequence). The V and J ends lost 2 bases and 4 bases respectively, with 11 bases between them. The CDR3 protein is CASSLKGGAYGYTF. For the CDR3, the DNA is TGTGCCAGCAGTTTAAAAGGGGGGGCCTATGGCTACACCTTC.

V gene TRBV6-1 combines with J gene TRBJ1-2; the D gene is possibly TRBD1 (5 bases). The CDR3 has 15 residues. Looked up from germline, CDR1 is MNHNS and CDR2 is SASEGT. The V and J ends lost 5 bases and 3 bases respectively, with 16 bases between them. The DNA for the CDR3 is TGTGCCAGCAGTCCCTCAGGGACCCTGGACTATGGCTACACCTTC. Its translation: CASSPSGTLDYGYTF.

The chain joins TRBV12-3 or TRBV12-4 to TRBJ2-7, with a weak D call TRBD2 (6 bases). This CDR3 spans 16 amino acids. The V end lost 6 bases, the J end lost 2 bases, and 20 bases lay between the germline ends. The CDR3 DNA reads TGTGCCAGCAGCAGAAGCCTCGGGACTCGAGCCTACGAGCAGTACTTC. Protein product: CASSRSLGTRAYEQYF.

A few counts support this clonotype. The chain carries TRBV6-1 and TRBJ2-4; D is unresolved. This CDR3 comprises 14 residues. With 0 bases removed from V and 1 base from J, the gap between germline ends came to 4 bases. Germline values: CDR1 MNHNS, CDR2 SASEGT. This chain's CDR3 is CASSEAGAKNIQYF. The CDR3 nucleotides are TGTGCCAGCAGTGAAGCAGGGGCCAAAAACATTCAGTACTTC.

Many counts were recorded for this clonotype. The CDR3 DNA follows: TGTGCCAGCAGCCCCCAGGGACTAGCGGGAGTCAATGAGCAGTTCTTC. Translated, it gives CASSPQGLAGVNEQFF. The rearrangement links TRBV7-6 to TRBJ2-1, with 14 bases matching TRBD2. J lost 6 bases, V lost 5 bases, and 6 bases had no gene match. From germline, CDR1 is SGHVS and CDR2 FNYEAQ. The CDR3 has 16 residues. The variable domain in full, with the rest retrieved from reference TRBV7-6 and TRBJ2-1, is GAGVSQSPRYKVTKRGQDVALRCDPISGHVSLYWYRQALGQGPEFLTYFNYEAQQDKSGLPNDRFSAERPEGSISTLTIQRTEQRDSAMYRCASSPQGLAGVNEQFFGPGTRLTVL.